Presented here are 27 T cell receptor beta chains from one specimen sequenced in a study of T cell repertoires in cytomegalovirus infection (dated by TCRdb to the late 2010s). Sequencer: Illumina HiSeq 1500. The public sequencing data were trimmed at Q25 with fastp and processed into clonotypes with MiXCR by TCRdb, which kept only in-frame beta chains. All rows with the same CDR3 protein become a single entry with the most common DNA and genes. The sample includes tens of thousands of distinct CDR3 sequences, with 22% observed a single time. Clones ranked in the top ten supply 60% to 85% of the sample. What these receptors recognize is not known. Sequencing input: PBMCs, sequenced either directly or after in vitro stimulation (not recorded which). These receptor sequences come from a human donor in good health (CMV status not recorded). Some clones in this sample may be carry-over from other donors' samples.

This clonotype was seen many times. The rearrangement links TRBV7-8 to TRBJ2-5, with 10 bases that match TRBD2. Germline lookup yields CDR1 SGHVS and CDR2 FQNEAQ. The V segment lost 2 bases and the J segment 0 bases; nucleotides outside the gene matches: 0. The CDR3 consists of 15 residues. Here the CDR3 reads CASSLLAGDQETQYF. As DNA, the CDR3 is TGTGCCAGCAGCTTACTAGCGGGAGACCAAGAGACCCAGTACTTC.

This clonotype was observed at least ten times. The chain recombines TRBV7-2 with TRBJ2-1, with 9 positions matching TRBD2. The CDR3 is 16 amino acids. Trimming took 5 bases from V and 9 from J; bases not matched to a gene: 14. Germline CDR1 SGHTA, CDR2 FQGNSA. CDR3 DNA: TGTGCCAGCAGCCCTCGGAATAGCGGGAGAAAGGGTGAGCAGTTCTTC. Its protein is CASSPRNSGRKGEQFF.

This clonotype was found once. J is TRBJ2-7 and V is TRBV11-2; possible D gene TRBD2, 5 bases. V was shortened by 1 base and J by 2 bases, with 12 bases between the two germline ends. The CDR3 runs to 15 residues. The germline gives CDR1 SGHAT, CDR2 FQNNGV. CDR3 bases: TGTGCCAGCAGCTTAGGGGCCAGCGGACCCTACGAGCAGTACTTC. Its translation is CASSLGASGPYEQYF.

This clonotype was seen more than once but under ten times. V is TRBV6-5 and J is TRBJ2-7, with a weak D call TRBD2 (6 bases). CDR1 is MNHEY and CDR2 is SVGAGI in the germline V gene. Deletions cut 5 bases from V and 9 bases from J, with 17 bases between. The CDR3 extends over 13 amino acids. The CDR3 coding sequence is TGTGCCAGCAGTGCCCCTGGGGGGATCGGGCAGTACTTC. Translating it yields CASSAPGGIGQYF.

This clonotype was counted once. This sequence joins TRBV7-2 and TRBJ2-7, with no clear D. Germline loops: CDR1 SGHTA, CDR2 FQGNSA. CDR3 length equals 12 residues. The V gene lost 6 bases and the J gene lost 2 bases, with 8 bases spanning the gap. The CDR3 sequence: CASRTETYEQYF. The CDR3 DNA is TGTGCCAGCAGAACAGAAACCTACGAGCAGTACTTC.

This chain links TRBV6-5 with TRBJ1-1; D remains unclear. This CDR3 region has 15 residues. Per the germline V gene, CDR1 is MNHEY and CDR2 is SVGAGI. V lost 7 bases and J lost 3, with 18 bases in between. The CDR3 region has the DNA TGTGCCAGCATCCGTCCGGGGATTTCGTACACTGAAGCTTTCTTT. It specifies CASIRPGISYTEAFF.

This chain joins TRBV18 and TRBJ1-1; D call uncertain. Deletions cut 3 bases from V and 7 bases from J, with 15 bases between. This CDR3 has 14 residues. Germline V CDR1 and CDR2: KGHSH, LQKENI. CDR3: CASSPPIPGGEAFF. The CDR3 region has the DNA TGTGCCAGCTCACCGCCCATCCCCGGCGGTGAAGCTTTCTTT. Full variable domain (outside the CDR3, taken from reference TRBV18 and TRBJ1-1): NAGVMQNPRHLVRRRGQEARLRCSPMKGHSHVYWYRQLPEEGLKFMVYLQKENIIDESGMPKERFSAEFPKEGPSILRIQQVVRGDSAAYFCASSPPIPGGEAFFGQGTRLTVV.

This clonotype was recorded many times. The chain couples TRBV7-9 to TRBJ1-2, with D tentatively TRBD1 (6 bases). Germline values: CDR1 SEHNR, CDR2 FQNEAQ (reference sequence). V was pared by 5 bases and J by 4 bases, with 17 bases between. The CDR3 is 15 residues long. CDR3: CASSVTGMWSYGYTF. Here the CDR3 DNA reads TGTGCCAGCAGCGTCACAGGGATGTGGTCCTATGGCTACACCTTC.

The CDR3 loop reads CASSLTTSSETQYF. The CDR3 DNA is TGTGCCAGCAGCCTGACGACTAGTAGCGAGACCCAGTACTTC. The rearrangement links TRBV5-6 to TRBJ2-5, with a weak D call TRBD2 (6 bases). The germline V gene encodes CDR1 SGHDT and CDR2 YYEEEE. This CDR3 has 14 amino acids. V lost 4 bases and J 5 bases, leaving 15 bases between the germline ends. Together with reference TRBV5-6 and TRBJ2-5, the CDR3 gives the full variable domain: DAGVTQSPTHLIKTRGQQVTLRCSPKSGHDTVSWYQQALGQGPQFIFQYYEEEERQRGNFPDRFSGHQFPNYSSELNVNALLLGDSALYLCASSLTTSSETQYFGPGTRLLVL.

The chain recombines TRBV6-2 or TRBV6-3 with TRBJ1-5, with a possible D match to TRBD1 (5 bases). Germline CDR1 is MNHEY and CDR2 is SVGEGT. CDR3 length: 18 residues. Trimming left V 1 base short and J 2 bases short, with 18 bases between. CDR3 region: CASSYWLGTGQGNQPQHF. CDR3 in DNA: TGTGCCAGCAGTTACTGGTTGGGGACTGGGCAAGGCAATCAGCCCCAGCATTTT.

In its sample, this clonotype was seen a few times. This rearrangement joins TRBV7-3 to TRBJ2-3; D not certain. Trimming took off 5 bases at V and 0 bases at J, with 12 bases between the two ends. The CDR3 has 15 residues. Germline V CDR1 and CDR2: SGHTA, FQGTGA. CDR3 loop: CASSAHWRSTDTQYF. CDR3 in DNA: TGTGCCAGCAGCGCCCACTGGCGGAGCACAGATACGCAGTATTTT.

The V gene is TRBV11-2, the J gene TRBJ2-3; TRBD1 is a possible D gene (6 bases). Germline CDR1 and CDR2: SGHAT and FQNNGV. The V end lost 6 bases, the J end lost 0 bases, and 16 bases lay between the germline ends. The CDR3 is 16 amino acids. In DNA form, the CDR3 reads TGTGCCAGCAGTCGTGCGGCCAGGGGAAGCACAGATACGCAGTATTTT. Its protein product is CASSRAARGSTDTQYF. The entire variable domain, with the rest obtained from reference TRBV11-2 and TRBJ2-3, is as follows: EAGVAQSPRYKIIEKRQSVAFWCNPISGHATLYWYQQILGQGPKLLIQFQNNGVVDDSQLPKDRFSAERLKGVDSTLKIQPAKLEDSAVYLCASSRAARGSTDTQYFGPGTRLTVL.

The genes are TRBV7-8 and TRBJ1-2; TRBD1 is a possible D gene (6 bases). This CDR3 comprises 15 residues. V shed 5 bases and J shed 3 bases, with 16 bases lying between them. CDR1 SGHVS and CDR2 FQNEAQ come from the germline V gene. The chain's CDR3 is CASSTRTVWDYGYTF. The CDR3, as DNA: TGTGCCAGCAGCACCCGGACAGTTTGGGACTATGGCTACACCTTC.

This clonotype was seen more than once but under ten times. The V call is TRBV7-2, the J call TRBJ2-7; D may be TRBD1 (6 bases). V shed 4 bases and J shed 0 bases, with 10 bases lying between them. Germline V gene sequence: CDR1 SGHTA, CDR2 FQGNSA. The CDR3 runs 14 residues. The CDR3 here is CASSSQGGSYEQYV. Written as DNA, the CDR3 is TGTGCCAGCAGCTCCCAAGGGGGCTCCTACGAGCAGTACGTC.

This clonotype was seen only once. V gene TRBV6-6 combines with J gene TRBJ2-1; no firm D call. The germline CDR1 and CDR2 sequences are MNHNY and SVGAGI (reference sequence). Trimming removed 6 bases from V and 0 bases from J, with 15 bases in between. The CDR3 totals 16 residues. CDR3 DNA sequence: TGTGCCAGCAGCTACACGAGTGGAAGCTCCTACAATGAGCAGTTCTTC. It translates to CASSYTSGSSYNEQFF.

J is TRBJ1-6 and V is TRBV30; TRBD1 aligns across 7 bases. Germline loops: CDR1 GTSNPN, CDR2 SVGIG (reference sequence). The CDR3 spans 14 residues. Trimming took 3 bases from V and 4 from J; bases not matched to a gene: 3. The CDR3 sequence: CAWRTGTYNSPLHF. DNA for the CDR3: TGTGCCTGGAGGACAGGGACATATAATTCACCCCTCCACTTT.

V usage is TRBV7-6 and J usage is TRBJ2-2; 9 nucleotides align to TRBD1. The CDR3 contains 17 residues. CDR1 is SGHVS, CDR2 FNYEAQ, per germline. V dropped 0 bases and J dropped 4; count of bases not matched to a gene: 6. This chain's CDR3 is CASSLAAGTGPTGELFF. DNA for the CDR3: TGTGCCAGCAGCTTAGCAGCCGGGACAGGGCCCACCGGGGAGCTGTTTTTT. The variable domain in full, with the rest retrieved from reference TRBV7-6 and TRBJ2-2, is GAGVSQSPRYKVTKRGQDVALRCDPISGHVSLYWYRQALGQGPEFLTYFNYEAQQDKSGLPNDRFSAERPEGSISTLTIQRTEQRDSAMYRCASSLAAGTGPTGELFFGEGSRLTVL.

This clonotype was recorded a few times. This chain connects TRBV6-1 to TRBJ1-1; no clear D. Per germline, CDR1 MNHNS and CDR2 SASEGT. V gave up 3 bases and J gave up 10 bases, with 15 bases separating them. This CDR3 has 13 amino acids. The DNA of the CDR3 is TGTGCCAGCAGTGATACCTGGGCCAGTTCAGCTTTCTTT. Its translation is CASSDTWASSAFF.

The sample holds many counts of this clonotype. This chain connects TRBV12-3 or TRBV12-4 to TRBJ2-1; 10 nucleotides align to TRBD2. The CDR3 totals 14 residues. J lost 8 bases, V lost 1 base, and 2 bases had no gene match. The CDR3 DNA is TGTGCCAGCAGTTTAGTCCTAGCGGGGGATGAGCAGTTCTTC. Translation gives CASSLVLAGDEQFF.

V and J are TRBV18 and TRBJ2-3; D is perhaps TRBD2 (5 bases). Between the trimmed V and J ends, which lost 3 bases and 3 bases, there was a span of 13 bases. Germline-derived CDR1 and CDR2 are KGHSH and LQKENI. CDR3 length equals 15 residues. The CDR3, as DNA: TGTGCCAGCTCACCGGCTAGCTCGCGGACAGATACGCAGTATTTT. Its protein product is CASSPASSRTDTQYF.

This clonotype has ten or more counts. The chain couples TRBV7-8 to TRBJ2-2; D gene unclear. This CDR3 has 12 residues. Trimming shortened V by 2 bases and J by 7 bases, and 5 bases separated the two germline ends. Germline CDR1 SGHVS, CDR2 FQNEAQ. Written as DNA, the CDR3 is TGTGCCAGCAGCTTATCGTACGGGGAGCTGTTTTTT. It translates to CASSLSYGELFF.

The V gene is TRBV5-6, the J gene TRBJ1-5; D call uncertain. V gave up 2 bases and J gave up 9 bases, with 9 bases separating them. Germline values: CDR1 SGHDT, CDR2 YYEEEE. The CDR3 runs 12 residues. The CDR3 is CASSFGQSPQHF. CDR3 sequence (DNA): TGTGCCAGCAGCTTCGGTCAATCGCCCCAGCATTTT.

This clonotype was picked up a small number of times. The chain employs TRBV19 and TRBJ2-1, with D uncertain. V was trimmed by 5 bases and J by 4 bases, leaving 6 bases between them. Germline assignment: CDR1 LNHDA and CDR2 SQIVND (reference sequence). This CDR3 is 12 amino acids long. Here the CDR3 reads CASSFQYNEQFF. The CDR3 DNA sequence: TGTGCCAGTAGTTTCCAGTACAATGAGCAGTTCTTC.

This clonotype was counted between two and nine times. This sequence joins TRBV7-2 and TRBJ1-4; tentatively, D is TRBD1 (6 bases). Trimming removed 3 bases at V and 1 base at J, with 9 bases between. The CDR3 consists of 15 residues. In germline, CDR1 is SGHTA, CDR2 FQGNSA. CDR3 region: CASSLGGLTNEKLFF. For the CDR3, the DNA is TGTGCCAGCAGCTTGGGGGGGCTAACTAATGAAAAACTGTTTTTT.

This chain joins TRBV5-5 and TRBJ2-6; 9 bases map to TRBD1. Germline CDR1 is SGHKS and CDR2 is YYEKEE (reference sequence). V trimming: 3 bases; J trimming: 11 bases; junction bases outside the gene matches: 9. The CDR3 contains 15 residues. CDR3 nucleotides: TGTGCCAGCAGCTACCCAGACAGGGGGGTCGACGTCCTGACTTTC. Protein: CASSYPDRGVDVLTF. The entire variable domain, with the rest obtained from reference TRBV5-5 and TRBJ2-6, is as follows: DAGVTQSPTHLIKTRGQQVTLRCSPISGHKSVSWYQQVLGQGPQFIFQYYEKEERGRGNFPDRFSARQFPNYSSELNVNALLLGDSALYLCASSYPDRGVDVLTFGAGSRLTVL.

This clonotype was seen many times. J is TRBJ2-3 and V is TRBV25-1; D is uncertain. The CDR3 is 14 residues long. V was shortened by 3 bases and J by 0 bases, with 7 bases between the two germline ends. CDR1 and CDR2 (germline): MGHDK, SYGVNS. CDR3 DNA: TGTGCCAGCAGTGAGGAACAGAGCACAGATACGCAGTATTTT. Its translation is CASSEEQSTDTQYF. The full variable domain, its missing parts supplied by reference TRBV25-1 and TRBJ2-3, is EADIYQTPRYLVIGTGKKITLECSQTMGHDKMYWYQQDPGMELHLIHYSYGVNSTEKGDLSSESTVSRIRTEHFPLTLESARPSHTSQYLCASSEEQSTDTQYFGPGTRLTVL.

This clonotype was seen only a few times. The genes are TRBV20-1 and TRBJ2-3, with D unclear. Germline-derived CDR1 and CDR2 are DFQATT and SNEGSKA (reference sequence). The CDR3 length is 12 residues. Trimming left V 6 bases short and J 6 bases short, with 13 bases between. For the CDR3, the DNA is TGCAGTGCCCACCCTGAAAGTGATACGCAGTATTTT. As protein: CSAHPESDTQYF.